This is a list of T cell receptor beta chains from one sample in a study of blood T cell repertoires in COVID-19. Sequencing was performed with immunoSEQ multiplex PCR; in TCRdb, only in-frame clones are kept and a portion is missing. The table has around 250,000 clones, under 90% seen once. Specimen: peripheral blood. These receptors were obtained from a woman aged 40-49 years who had recovered from COVID-19. Each CDR3 is given with its conserved first and last residue. D genes are given only for firm matches.

TRBJ2-7 | TRBV11-2 | TRBD2 | TGTGCCAGCTCCCTGTTTACGGGGGGATATGGTGAGCAGTACTTC | CASSLFTGGYGEQYF
TRBJ2-3 | TRBV6-5 | - | TGTGCCAGCAGTCCCGACTACCACACAGATACGCAGTATTTT | CASSPDYHTDTQYF
TRBJ2-2 | TRBV24-1 | - | TGTGCCACCAGTGATCCGCGGACAGACACCGGGGAGCTGTTTTTT | CATSDPRTDTGELFF
TRBJ1-5 | TRBV6-2/TRBV6-3 | - | TGTGCCAGCAGCCCTCTCGGGGGTTTGGGCAATCAGCCCCAGCATTTT | CASSPLGGLGNQPQHF
TRBJ2-7 | TRBV4-1 | - | TGCGCCAGCAGCCAGGGACTGGATTCCTACGAGCAGTACTTC | CASSQGLDSYEQYF
TRBJ2-3 | TRBV28 | - | TGTGCCAGCAGCTACCCGGGCCCCGGGGGAGATACGCAGTATTTT | CASSYPGPGGDTQYF
TRBJ2-3 | TRBV30 | TRBD2 | TGTGCCTGGACCAGGACTAGCGGGAGAGATACGCAGTATTTT | CAWTRTSGRDTQYF
TRBJ1-5 | TRBV19 | - | TGTGCCAGTAGTATCGGTTCTCAGCCCCAGCATTTT | CASSIGSQPQHF
TRBJ2-2 | TRBV7-2 | - | TGTGCCAGCAGCCCAGATACGGGTCTCCCGGGGGAGCTGTTTTTT | CASSPDTGLPGELFF
TRBJ1-1 | TRBV9 | TRBD1 | TGTGCCAGCAGCGTGGGTGACAGGGAGGTCACTGAAGCTTTCTTT | CASSVGDREVTEAFF